These 22 T cell receptor beta chains were all obtained from the same sample, sequenced in a study of cytomegalovirus exposure and HLA in healthy donors. The PCR had 60 Vbeta and 13 Jbeta primers. Profiling relied on immunoSEQ multiplex PCR, and the TCRdb table lists in-frame clones only, not all of them. The sample yields more than 100,000 clones, over 60% seen once. Sequenced material: PBMCs. All receptors come from a woman in her twenties or thirties in good health and CMV-seropositive.

This rearrangement joins TRBV28 to TRBJ1-1; possible D gene TRBD1, 6 bases. The germline CDR1 and CDR2 sequences are MDHEN and SYDVKM. Trimming pared 4 bases from V and 11 bases from J, leaving 17 bases between. The CDR3 length is 13 residues. CDR3 DNA: TGTGCCAGCAGTTCCAGACAGGTCGGTTACGCTTTCTTT. Its translation is CASSSRQVGYAFF. Looking up the rest from reference TRBV28 and TRBJ1-1 gives the full variable domain: DVKVTQSSRYLVKRTGEKVFLECVQDMDHENMFWYRQDPGLGLRLIYFSYDVKMKEKGDIPEGYSVSREKKERFSLILESASTNQTSMYLCASSSRQVGYAFFGQGTRLTVV.

V gene TRBV7-9 combines with J gene TRBJ2-3; D is unresolved. CDR1 and CDR2 from the germline V gene are SEHNR and FQNEAQ (reference sequence). V shed 1 base and J shed 5 bases, with 13 bases lying between them. The CDR3 covers 15 residues. In DNA form, the CDR3 reads TGTGCCAGCAGCTTAGACCGGTTAGCTCGAGATACGCAGTATTTT. Protein product: CASSLDRLARDTQYF.

The J gene is TRBJ2-5, the V gene TRBV6-5, with TRBD1 matching 8 bases. From germline, CDR1 is MNHEY and CDR2 SVGAGI. This CDR3 is 14 amino acids long. The trim removed 2 bases at V and 2 bases at J, leaving 1 base unmatched. As DNA, the CDR3 is TGTGCCAGCAGTTACAACAGGGGGCAAGAGACCCAGTACTTC. Protein sequence: CASSYNRGQETQYF.

This clone has just a few counts. CDR3 in amino acids: CSVDSYNEQFF. Here the CDR3 DNA reads TGCAGCGTTGACAGCTACAATGAGCAGTTCTTC. The V call is TRBV20-1, the J call TRBJ2-1; D perhaps matches TRBD1 (5 bases). The V gene's germline CDR1 is DFQATT and CDR2 SNEGSKA (reference sequence). This CDR3 contains 11 residues.

This clone was seen only a few times. The genes are TRBV2 and TRBJ1-6; 8 bases are a match to TRBD1. CDR1 and CDR2 from the germline V gene are SNHLY and FYNNEI. CDR3 length equals 14 residues. V lost 6 bases to trimming and J lost 9 bases; unmatched junction nucleotides: 7. This CDR3 is CASRRTGQGSPLHF. The CDR3 nucleotides read TGTGCCAGCAGAAGGACAGGGCAGGGTTCACCCCTCCACTTT.

This chain joins TRBV5-4 and TRBJ1-2; D might be TRBD1 (6 bases). The germline V gene has CDR1 SGHNT and CDR2 YYREEE (reference sequence). The CDR3 has 14 residues. Trimming stripped 4 bases from V and 4 bases from J, with 14 bases between. CDR3 region: CASSPRGAGYGYTF. The CDR3 coding sequence is TGTGCCAGCAGCCCCAGGGGCGCAGGCTATGGCTACACCTTC.

The chain is built from TRBV9 and TRBJ2-3; no definite D call. The V gene's germline CDR1 is SGDLS and CDR2 YYNGEE. The V end was cut by 2 bases, the J end by 4 bases, with 11 bases between. This CDR3 has 14 amino acids. The chain's CDR3 is CASSVNLAADTQYF. The CDR3 DNA reads TGTGCCAGCAGCGTCAACCTGGCCGCAGATACGCAGTATTTT.

The V gene is TRBV4-1, the J gene TRBJ2-5; D is unclear. The CDR3 is 13 amino acids. Germline assignment: CDR1 MGHRA and CDR2 YSYEKL. Trimming took 4 bases from V and 1 from J, leaving 7 bases between them. The CDR3: CASSLSSQETQYF. The CDR3 nucleotides are TGCGCCAGCAGCCTCTCCTCCCAAGAGACCCAGTACTTC.

The chain combines TRBV7-2 with TRBJ2-2; the D gene is possibly TRBD1 (5 bases). This CDR3 comprises 17 residues. Between the trimmed V and J ends, which lost 2 bases and 3 bases, there was a span of 16 bases. Germline lookup yields CDR1 SGHTA and CDR2 FQGNSA. DNA for the CDR3: TGTGCCAGCAGCTTACGACAGCTCTTTGGGGACACCGGGGAGCTGTTTTTT. Its protein is CASSLRQLFGDTGELFF.

The chain recombines TRBV5-6 with TRBJ2-3; D not resolved. In germline, CDR1 is SGHDT, CDR2 YYEEEE. V was shortened by 0 bases and J by 2 bases, with 10 bases between the two germline ends. CDR3 size: 15 residues. CDR3 protein: CASSLVARTTDTQYF. CDR3 bases: TGTGCCAGCAGCTTGGTAGCCAGAACCACAGATACGCAGTATTTT. The variable domain in full, with the rest retrieved from reference TRBV5-6 and TRBJ2-3, is DAGVTQSPTHLIKTRGQQVTLRCSPKSGHDTVSWYQQALGQGPQFIFQYYEEEERQRGNFPDRFSGHQFPNYSSELNVNALLLGDSALYLCASSLVARTTDTQYFGPGTRLTVL.

The chain couples TRBV18 to TRBJ1-4, with 10 bases aligning to TRBD1. The CDR3 sequence is 14 residues long. Germline V gives CDR1 KGHSH, CDR2 LQKENI. J was trimmed by 9 bases and V by 5 bases; bases with no gene match: 6. The CDR3 sequence: CASSSRDRGQKLFF. The DNA of the CDR3 is TGTGCCAGCTCATCCCGGGACAGGGGACAAAAACTGTTTTTT.

V gene TRBV11-2 combines with J gene TRBJ2-2; 10 positions match TRBD1. V shed 2 bases and J 5 bases; nucleotides not matched to a gene: 5. This CDR3 contains 16 residues. Germline CDR1 SGHAT, CDR2 FQNNGV. For the CDR3, the DNA is TGTGCCAGCAGCTTATCCCGACAGGGGGCAACCGGGGAGCTGTTTTTT. This codes for CASSLSRQGATGELFF.

This clone was seen a few times. The chain employs TRBV4-3 and TRBJ1-1, with 7 bases fitting TRBD1. Germline V gene data show CDR1 as LGHNA and CDR2 as YSLEER. The CDR3 totals 12 residues. The ends lost 3 bases at V and 8 bases at J; junction bases unmatched: 3. CDR3 in amino acids: CASSQRTGEAFF. DNA of the CDR3: TGCGCCAGCAGCCAGCGGACAGGCGAAGCTTTCTTT.

The chain has TRBV7-2 and TRBJ2-5; D gene unclear. The J call may be in error: the DNA end matches TRBJ2-7 better. Germline V lookup: CDR1 SGHTA, CDR2 FQGNSA. The CDR3 is 14 residues long. The CDR3: CASSLATLLYEQYF. The CDR3 nucleotides are TGTGCCAGCAGCTTAGCCACGCTCCTCTACGAGCAGTACTTC.

The chain combines TRBV28 with TRBJ1-1; D possibly corresponds to TRBD1 (5 bases). From germline, CDR1 is MDHEN and CDR2 SYDVKM. Trimming cost V 6 bases and J 5 bases, with 19 bases left between them. This CDR3 comprises 15 residues. The CDR3 loop reads CASSPAKGRGTEAFF. CDR3 coding DNA: TGTGCCAGCAGCCCTGCGAAGGGGCGGGGGACTGAAGCTTTCTTT.

The V call is TRBV11-3, the J call TRBJ2-3; 9 bases agree with TRBD1. Germline V gene sequence: CDR1 SGHNT, CDR2 YENEEA. V lost 5 bases and J lost 6; bases outside the gene matches: 9. The CDR3 loop spans 15 amino acids. CDR3 sequence (DNA): TGTGCCAGCAGCCCCGGACAGGGGTTTGATGATACGCAGTATTTT. It is translated as CASSPGQGFDDTQYF.

This rearrangement joins TRBV28 to TRBJ2-5; possible D gene TRBD1, 6 bases. This CDR3 has 14 residues. The V end lost 5 bases, the J end lost 0 bases, and 10 bases lay between the germline ends. The V gene's germline CDR1 is MDHEN and CDR2 SYDVKM. The CDR3 here is CASSPGTNQETQYF. The CDR3, as DNA: TGTGCCAGCAGTCCCGGGACAAACCAAGAGACCCAGTACTTC.

The chain links TRBV27 to TRBJ1-5; D perhaps matches TRBD1 (5 bases). The CDR3 is 13 amino acids. Between the trimmed V and J ends, which lost 3 bases and 6 bases, there was a span of 9 bases. The germline V gene encodes CDR1 MNHEY and CDR2 SMNVEV (reference sequence). The CDR3 DNA reads TGTGCCAGCAGTTTCAGGGCTGGTCAGCCCCAGCATTTT. Protein product: CASSFRAGQPQHF.

This chain joins TRBV23-1 and TRBJ1-1, with a weak D call TRBD1 (5 bases). TRBV23-1 counts as an open reading frame of uncertain function. V was clipped by 4 bases and J by 1 base, with 13 bases between them. The CDR3 extends over 15 amino acids. This CDR3 reads CASSLLGRWNTEAFF. The CDR3 nucleotides are TGCGCCAGCAGTCTCTTGGGGCGGTGGAACACTGAAGCTTTCTTT.

The genes are TRBV10-1 and TRBJ2-7; 8 bases are a match to TRBD1. Germline V gene lookup returns CDR1 WNHNN and CDR2 SYGVQD (reference sequence). The CDR3 consists of 17 residues. Trimming took 7 bases from V and 3 from J; bases not matched to a gene: 17. This CDR3 reads CASTYRDRFPLSYEQYF. The CDR3 coding sequence is TGCGCCAGCACCTACCGGGACAGGTTCCCCTTAAGCTACGAGCAGTACTTC.

The rearrangement joins TRBV25-1 to TRBJ1-5; possible D gene TRBD1, 5 bases. The V gene lost 1 base and the J gene lost 0 bases, with 16 bases spanning the gap. This CDR3 spans 18 amino acids. Germline CDR1 MGHDK, CDR2 SYGVNS. The CDR3 here is CASSEFCGQVYSNQPQHF. Written as DNA, the CDR3 is TGTGCCAGCAGTGAATTTTGTGGACAAGTTTATAGCAATCAGCCCCAGCATTTT.

V is TRBV5-1 and J is TRBJ2-1; TRBD1 agrees at 7 bases. V lost 4 bases and J lost 0; bases outside the gene matches: 4. The V gene's germline CDR1 is SGHRS and CDR2 YFSETQ. The CDR3 has 15 amino acids. CDR3 coding DNA: TGCGCCAGCAGCACCGCAGGGGGCTCCTACAATGAGCAGTTCTTC. This sequence encodes CASSTAGGSYNEQFF.